These 22 T cell receptor beta chains were all obtained from the same sample, sequenced in a study of patients and donors after allogeneic stem cell transplantation. TCRdb re-called the RT-PCR reads with MiXCR, one entry per CDR3 protein. The repertoire includes 85,000 to 90,000 distinct CDR3 sequences, under 50% of them detected once, and approximately 66% sits in the top ten. Sequencing was done on a sample of blood, either unsorted or a sorted T cell fraction (not recorded which). The source of these receptors is a human donor who was either an allogeneic HSCT recipient or a stem cell or donor lymphocyte infusion donor (not recorded which). It is not recorded whose cells these are; they may come from a transplant donor.

This chain links TRBV6-2 or TRBV6-3 with TRBJ1-5; D is possibly TRBD1 (5 bases). Trimming cost V 6 bases and J 3 bases, with 12 bases left between them. The CDR3 has 14 amino acids. CDR1 is MNHEY, CDR2 SVGEGT, per germline. The CDR3 reads CASRTSGNNQPQHF. In DNA, the CDR3 is TGTGCCAGCAGGACTTCAGGGAACAATCAGCCCCAGCATTTT.

V is TRBV5-1 and J is TRBJ1-3; D is ambiguous. The CDR3 extends over 15 amino acids. V lost 5 bases and J 0 bases, leaving 12 bases between the germline ends. From germline, CDR1 is SGHRS and CDR2 YFSETQ. The DNA for the CDR3 is TGCGCCAGCAGGCCGGGCATCTCCTCTGGAAACACCATATATTTT. This gives the protein CASRPGISSGNTIYF.

The chain recombines TRBV6-6 with TRBJ2-7; D possibly matches TRBD1 or TRBD2 (5 bases each). V was cut by 6 bases and J by 5 bases, with 14 bases left in between. Germline V gene sequence: CDR1 MNHNY, CDR2 SVGAGI (reference sequence). This CDR3 region has 13 residues. CDR3 DNA: TGTGCCAGCAGGATTCTGGGGGACGACGAGCAGTACTTC. Its translation is CASRILGDDEQYF.

The genes are TRBV20-1 and TRBJ1-1; 9 bases agree with TRBD1. Unmatched junction bases numbered 10, after V lost 5 bases and J lost 3 bases. Germline values: CDR1 DFQATT, CDR2 SNEGSKA (reference sequence). This CDR3 comprises 15 residues. CDR3 nucleotides: TGCAGTGCTCCCATACAGGGGGCCCAAGACACTGAAGCTTTCTTT. Amino acids: CSAPIQGAQDTEAFF.

The chain uses TRBV29-1 and TRBJ2-3; unclear D gene. V was shortened by 7 bases and J by 5 bases, with 10 bases between the two germline ends. The CDR3 covers 11 residues. Germline CDR1 and CDR2: SQVTM and ANQGSEA. DNA of the CDR3: TGCAGCGCCAGTACTCAAGATACGCAGTATTTT. As protein: CSASTQDTQYF.

V and J are TRBV27 and TRBJ2-7; the D gene is possibly TRBD2 (5 bases). The V gene's germline CDR1 is MNHEY and CDR2 SMNVEV (reference sequence). V was clipped by 3 bases and J by 2 bases, with 14 bases between them. The CDR3 runs to 15 residues. CDR3: CASSFTPGSTYEQYF. The DNA of the CDR3 is TGTGCCAGCAGTTTTACCCCGGGATCCACCTACGAGCAGTACTTC.

The genes are TRBV12-3 or TRBV12-4 and TRBJ1-2; D perhaps matches TRBD1 (6 bases). Trimming pared 4 bases from V and 12 bases from J, leaving 15 bases between. This CDR3 has 12 amino acids. CDR3: CASSSPGARDTF. CDR3 sequence (DNA): TGTGCCAGCAGTTCCCCGGGGGCCCGGGACACCTTC.

This clonotype has a handful of counts. The chain is built from TRBV27 and TRBJ2-2, with 8 bases aligning to TRBD2. The germline gives CDR1 MNHEY, CDR2 SMNVEV (reference sequence). Unmatched junction bases numbered 11, after V lost 10 bases and J lost 4 bases. CDR3 length equals 15 residues. The CDR3: CATSSSGPSTGELFF. The CDR3 DNA sequence: TGTGCCACTTCCTCTAGCGGGCCATCCACCGGGGAGCTGTTTTTT.

This chain connects TRBV6-2 or TRBV6-3 to TRBJ1-2; D gene uncertain. V lost 0 bases and J 5 bases, leaving 13 bases between the germline ends. This CDR3 spans 15 amino acids. Per germline, CDR1 MNHEY and CDR2 SVGEGT. CDR3 DNA: TGTGCCAGCAGTTACTCGATCGGGCCTGGGTATGGCTACACCTTC. This translates into CASSYSIGPGYGYTF.

The gene calls are TRBV4-1 and TRBJ1-2, with D perhaps matching TRBD1 (5 bases). Germline assignment: CDR1 MGHRA and CDR2 YSYEKL. Trimming took 0 bases from V and 2 from J, leaving 13 bases between them. This CDR3 spans 16 amino acids. Here the CDR3 reads CASSQDPRGTNYGYTF. CDR3 in DNA: TGCGCCAGCAGCCAAGATCCTCGAGGGACCAACTATGGCTACACCTTC.

CDR3 sequence (DNA): TGTGCCAGCACCGCAGGGGCCGACAGGGACGATGGCTACACCTTC. Translation gives CASTAGADRDDGYTF. This rearrangement joins TRBV12-3 or TRBV12-4 to TRBJ1-2, with 7 positions matching TRBD1. The CDR3 contains 15 residues. J was trimmed by 6 bases and V by 7 bases; bases with no gene match: 14.

This clonotype has just a few counts. The genes are TRBV20-1 and TRBJ1-1; no firm D call. Germline CDR1 is DFQATT and CDR2 is SNEGSKA (reference sequence). V was pared by 1 base and J by 4 bases, with 13 bases between. This CDR3 region has 14 residues. The CDR3 here is CSARGNGFSTEAFF. CDR3 DNA sequence: TGCAGTGCTAGAGGTAATGGTTTCAGCACTGAAGCTTTCTTT.

This chain uses TRBV19 with TRBJ1-1; a possible D gene is TRBD1 (6 bases). Trimming took off 3 bases at V and 6 bases at J, with 8 bases between the two ends. The CDR3 covers 12 residues. From germline, CDR1 is LNHDA and CDR2 SQIVND (reference sequence). The DNA for the CDR3 is TGTGCCAGTAGTATTGAGGGGGCTGAAGCTTTCTTT. Encoded protein: CASSIEGAEAFF.

In its sample, this clonotype was seen a few times. This chain links TRBV5-1 with TRBJ1-1; 10 bases are a match to TRBD1. V shed 5 bases, J shed 5 bases, and the junction held 15 bases outside the gene matches. Germline V gene lookup returns CDR1 SGHRS and CDR2 YFSETQ. This CDR3 comprises 17 residues. CDR3 coding DNA: TGCGCCAGCAGTTATGACAGGGGGCTCCCGGATGGGACTGAAGCTTTCTTT. Protein product: CASSYDRGLPDGTEAFF.

There are a few counts of this clonotype. This sequence joins TRBV4-1 and TRBJ1-2, with a tentative D call TRBD1 (5 bases). Trimming stripped 1 base from V and 3 bases from J, with 12 bases between. CDR1 and CDR2 from the germline V gene are MGHRA and YSYEKL. The CDR3 contains 15 residues. CDR3 loop: CASSQGSTDYYGYTF. The CDR3, as DNA: TGCGCCAGCAGCCAAGGTTCGACAGACTACTATGGCTACACCTTC.

The chain has TRBV3-1 and TRBJ2-6; the D gene is possibly TRBD1 (6 bases). V was cut by 4 bases and J by 0 bases, with 13 bases left in between. The CDR3 loop spans 17 amino acids. Germline V gives CDR1 LGHDT, CDR2 YNNKEL (reference sequence). The DNA of the CDR3 is TGTGCCAGCAGCCCCCCAGGGGACCGCTCTGGGGCCAACGTCCTGACTTTC. Its translation is CASSPPGDRSGANVLTF.

The chain employs TRBV12-3 or TRBV12-4 and TRBJ1-5; a weak D match, TRBD1 (5 bases). This CDR3 contains 12 residues. V lost 9 bases and J 2 bases, leaving 8 bases between the germline ends. The CDR3 DNA follows: TGTGCCAGTGGGGGGGGCAATCAGCCCCAGCATTTT. The encoded protein is CASGGGNQPQHF.

This clonotype was seen ten or more times. The V call is TRBV11-3, the J call TRBJ2-1; 9 bases fit TRBD2. The V gene end was trimmed by 5 bases and the J gene end by 8 bases; junction bases not matched to a gene: 10. CDR3 length: 15 residues. CDR1 SGHNT and CDR2 YENEEA come from the germline V gene. The DNA for the CDR3 is TGTGCCAGCAGCCACGGGACTAGCTTTGTCGATGAGCAGTTCTTC. It yields the protein CASSHGTSFVDEQFF.

This sequence joins TRBV7-9 and TRBJ1-1; D not certain. Trimming left V 10 bases short and J 7 bases short, with 19 bases between. The CDR3 extends over 13 amino acids. Germline V CDR1 and CDR2: SEHNR, FQNEAQ (reference sequence). CDR3 bases: TGTGCCACTGAAGATAGGGTAAACCGTGAAGCTTTCTTT. It translates to CATEDRVNREAFF.

J is TRBJ1-2 and V is TRBV28, with 7 bases identical to TRBD1. Trimming removed 5 bases from V and 8 bases from J; junction bases left unmatched: 11. The CDR3 runs to 14 residues. Germline V gene sequence: CDR1 MDHEN, CDR2 SYDVKM. The CDR3 is CASSAIDREQGYTF. The DNA of the CDR3 is TGTGCCAGCAGTGCTATTGACAGGGAGCAAGGCTACACCTTC.

The chain combines TRBV29-1 with TRBJ2-2, with 9 bases identical to TRBD2. This CDR3 has 15 amino acids. The germline CDR1 and CDR2 sequences are SQVTM and ANQGSEA. The J segment lost 2 bases and the V segment lost 5 bases, leaving 6 bases of the junction unmatched. The CDR3 DNA follows: TGCAGCGTTATTAGCGGGAGCCTAAACACCGGGGAGCTGTTTTTT. Translating it yields CSVISGSLNTGELFF.

V gene TRBV28 combines with J gene TRBJ1-6, with a tentative D call TRBD1 (5 bases). Trimming left V 10 bases short and J 2 bases short, with 12 bases between. CDR3 length equals 14 residues. CDR1 and CDR2 (germline): MDHEN, SYDVKM. The CDR3 DNA follows: TGTGCCACCGTGTCAGGGACCTATAATTCACCCCTCCACTTT. The encoded protein is CATVSGTYNSPLHF. Together with reference TRBV28 and TRBJ1-6, the CDR3 gives the full variable domain: DVKVTQSSRYLVKRTGEKVFLECVQDMDHENMFWYRQDPGLGLRLIYFSYDVKMKEKGDIPEGYSVSREKKERFSLILESASTNQTSMYLCATVSGTYNSPLHFGNGTRLTVT.